The clone carrying this TCR beta chain was found many times. Its antigen is currently unknown. The sample belongs to a study of neurological immune-mediated disorders. Overall study findings and caveats: No CDR3 amino acid sequences recurred among expanded clones across subjects, suggesting private repertoires in all groups.

TCRdb used MiXCR to reprocess the 5' RACE reads, holding one entry per CDR3 protein. The sample includes some 30,000 distinct CDR3 sequences, around 21% of them seen just once. The CDR3 loop spans 15 amino acids. Germline V gives CDR1 MRHNA, CDR2 SNTAGT. After removal of 6 bases from V and 3 bases from J, the junction contained 4 bases not matched to a gene. Sequenced sample: PBMCs. The chain has TRBV6-4 and TRBJ2-7; 14 positions agree with TRBD2. The sequence came from a woman aged 55-75 years in good health. For the CDR3, the DNA is TGTGCCAGCAGGGGACTAGCGGGAGACTTCTACGAGCAGTACTTC. Translating gives CASRGLAGDFYEQYF.